Below are 32 T cell receptor beta chains sequenced from a single sample in a study of blood T cell repertoires in COVID-19. Clones were sequenced by immunoSEQ multiplex PCR, and TCRdb holds only the in-frame ones, with some missing. The sample carries 130,000 to 150,000 clones, roughly 76% recorded once. Input material: peripheral blood. The receptor set was obtained from a human donor with acute or convalescent COVID-19. The donor label of this sample is uncertain.

V and J are TRBV19 and TRBJ2-5; 8 bases line up with TRBD2. This CDR3 spans 14 amino acids. Germline V gives CDR1 LNHDA, CDR2 SQIVND (reference sequence). The V and J ends lost 3 bases and 1 base, in that order; junction bases with no gene match: 1. CDR3 sequence reads: CASSIAGGQETQYF. CDR3 bases: TGTGCCAGTAGTATTGCGGGGGGCCAAGAGACCCAGTACTTC.

The chain carries TRBV6-5 and TRBJ2-7, with D unresolved. CDR1 is MNHEY, CDR2 SVGAGI, per germline. There are 14 residues in the CDR3. V dropped 10 bases and J dropped 1 base, with 17 bases sitting between them. The CDR3 region has the DNA TGTGCCATAAGAGGAACTGAGGCGTCCTACGAGCAGTACGTC. Encoded protein: CAIRGTEASYEQYV.

The chain uses TRBV5-1 and TRBJ2-2; possibly TRBD1 for D (6 bases). V was cut by 0 bases and J by 1 base, with 10 bases left in between. CDR1 is SGHRS, CDR2 YFSETQ, per germline. CDR3 length: 16 amino acids. The CDR3 DNA reads as TGCGCCAGCAGCTTGGCAGGCAGGGGGAACACCGGGGAGCTGTTTTTT. Protein: CASSLAGRGNTGELFF. The variable domain in full, completed from reference TRBV5-1 and TRBJ2-2, reads KAGVTQTPRYLIKTRGQQVTLSCSPISGHRSVSWYQQTPGQGLQFLFEYFSETQRNKGNFPGRFSGRQFSNSRSEMNVSTLELGDSALYLCASSLAGRGNTGELFFGEGSRLTVL.

V is TRBV6-5 and J is TRBJ1-1, with D unresolved. The CDR3 has 13 residues. V was shortened by 5 bases and J by 2 bases, with 9 bases between the two germline ends. Germline V gene data show CDR1 as MNHEY and CDR2 as SVGAGI. CDR3 nucleotide sequence: TGTGCCAGCAGTCTCTCAGGTAACACTGAAGCTTTCTTT. The encoded protein is CASSLSGNTEAFF.

The J gene is TRBJ2-1, the V gene TRBV11-2, with 7 positions matching TRBD2. This CDR3 has 16 amino acids. The V segment lost 4 bases and the J segment 3 bases; nucleotides outside the gene matches: 9. Germline V gene data show CDR1 as SGHAT and CDR2 as FQNNGV. The CDR3: CASSSGGGVNYNEQFF. For the CDR3, the DNA is TGTGCCAGCAGCTCGGGGGGAGGGGTTAACTACAATGAGCAGTTCTTC.

V gene TRBV6-5 combines with J gene TRBJ2-1; perhaps TRBD2 as D (6 bases). Trimming removed 6 bases from V and 4 bases from J, with 7 bases in between. CDR1 and CDR2 (germline): MNHEY, SVGAGI. This CDR3 spans 12 amino acids. This CDR3 reads CASRGGYNEQFF. The CDR3 region has the DNA TGTGCCAGCAGGGGAGGATACAATGAGCAGTTCTTC.

The V call is TRBV4-2, the J call TRBJ2-2; D gene unclear. The CDR3 runs 15 residues. V was cut by 6 bases and J by 0 bases, with 11 bases left in between. CDR1 is LGHNA, CDR2 YNFKEQ, per germline. The CDR3 protein is CASSYDGSNTGELFF. The CDR3 DNA follows: TGTGCCAGCAGTTATGACGGGTCGAACACCGGGGAGCTGTTTTTT.

This chain uses TRBV9 with TRBJ1-6; D remains unclear. This CDR3 is built from 14 residues. The V and J ends lost 0 bases and 7 bases respectively, with 8 bases between them. Germline V gene data show CDR1 as SGDLS and CDR2 as YYNGEE. The CDR3 nucleotides read TGTGCCAGCAGCGTAGGGTCGGAGAATTCACCCCTCCACTTT. Protein product: CASSVGSENSPLHF.

V usage is TRBV18 and J usage is TRBJ1-2; TRBD1 is a possible D gene (5 bases). Germline CDR1 and CDR2: KGHSH and LQKENI. Trimming cost V 2 bases and J 4 bases, with 14 bases left between them. The CDR3 sequence is 15 residues long. CDR3 loop: CASSPEERGPYGYTF. The CDR3 region has the DNA TGTGCCAGCTCACCAGAAGAGCGGGGACCCTATGGCTACACCTTC.

The chain employs TRBV5-1 and TRBJ1-1; D possibly corresponds to TRBD1 (6 bases). The CDR3 consists of 13 residues. V was pared by 4 bases and J by 4 bases, with 11 bases between. Germline lookup yields CDR1 SGHRS and CDR2 YFSETQ. DNA for the CDR3: TGCGCCAGCAGCGCAGGGACAACCACTGAAGCTTTCTTT. Translating gives CASSAGTTTEAFF.

The chain couples TRBV3-1 (or the pseudogene TRBV3-2) to TRBJ2-1; D not certain. Germline V CDR1 and CDR2: LGHDT, YNNKEL (reference sequence). This CDR3 is built from 11 residues. Trimming cost V 4 bases and J 8 bases, with 6 bases left between them. DNA of the CDR3: TGTGCCAGCAGCCTCGTCGATGAGCAGTTCTTC. Translation gives CASSLVDEQFF.

The chain has TRBV12-2 and TRBJ1-5. TRBV12-2 is assigned pseudogene status. The CDR3 runs to 12 residues. CDR3 amino acids: CASRGRGQPQHF. CDR3 nucleotides: TGTGCAAGTCGGGGGAGGGGTCAGCCCCAGCATTTT.

V usage is TRBV7-6 and J usage is TRBJ1-3; no firm D call. CDR1 is SGHVS and CDR2 is FNYEAQ in the germline V gene. V lost 2 bases to trimming and J lost 0 bases, with 8 bases between them. The CDR3 extends over 15 amino acids. In DNA form, the CDR3 reads TGTGCCAGCAGCTTAACAACAGTCTCTGGAAACACCATATATTTT. This translates into CASSLTTVSGNTIYF.

V is TRBV5-1 and J is TRBJ1-1, with D maybe TRBD1 (5 bases). Germline values: CDR1 SGHRS, CDR2 YFSETQ. This CDR3 spans 15 amino acids. V lost 7 bases, J lost 4 bases, and 20 bases lay in between. The CDR3 region has the DNA TGCGCCAGCTCTACGACGGGGGTGACGGGCACTGAAGCTTTCTTT. Translation gives CASSTTGVTGTEAFF.

This rearrangement joins TRBV5-8 to TRBJ1-2, with D possibly matching TRBD1 (6 bases). The V gene lost 0 bases and the J gene lost 4 bases, with 10 bases spanning the gap. The V gene's germline CDR1 is SGHTS and CDR2 YDEGEE. CDR3 length: 14 residues. The CDR3 here is CASSLGQAGYGYTF. As DNA, the CDR3 is TGTGCCAGCAGCTTGGGACAGGCGGGCTATGGCTACACCTTC. Full variable domain (remainder filled in from reference TRBV5-8 and TRBJ1-2): EAGVTQSPTHLIKTRGQQATLRCSPISGHTSVYWYQQALGLGLQFLLWYDEGEERNRGNFPPRFSGRQFPNYSSELNVNALELEDSALYLCASSLGQAGYGYTFGSGTRLTVV.

The gene calls are TRBV5-1 and TRBJ2-5, with a possible D match to TRBD1 (6 bases). This CDR3 is 15 amino acids long. V lost 4 bases, J lost 7 bases, and 20 bases lay in between. Germline CDR1 and CDR2: SGHRS and YFSETQ. CDR3 in amino acids: CASSVTGTPQATQYF. CDR3 sequence (DNA): TGCGCCAGCAGCGTAACCGGGACACCCCAGGCGACCCAGTACTTC.

The chain recombines TRBV2 with TRBJ2-3; TRBD2 matches at 11 bases. Germline values: CDR1 SNHLY, CDR2 FYNNEI. Trimming cost V 8 bases and J 5 bases; bases outside gene matches: 3. The CDR3 covers 13 residues. The CDR3 is CASSLAGGDTQYF. The CDR3 coding sequence is TGTGCCAGCTCCCTAGCGGGGGGAGATACGCAGTATTTT.

This rearrangement joins TRBV6-5 to TRBJ1-3, with no clear D. The germline CDR1 and CDR2 sequences are MNHEY and SVGAGI. V was pared by 4 bases and J by 0 bases, with 13 bases between. The CDR3 runs to 16 residues. CDR3 DNA sequence: TGTGCCAGCAGTTCTGGGAGCCTGGGCTCTGGAAACACCATATATTTT. Residues: CASSSGSLGSGNTIYF.

CDR3 loop: CASSPPTASPLHF. The CDR3 DNA is TGTGCCAGCAGTCCGCCGACAGCTTCACCCCTCCACTTT. The chain has TRBV12-3 or TRBV12-4 and TRBJ1-6; D possibly corresponds to TRBD1 (5 bases). V lost 5 bases and J 9 bases, leaving 11 bases between the germline ends. The CDR3 totals 13 residues.

To note about this clone: The sample contains more than one DNA sequence encoding this CDR3. The rearrangement joins TRBV30 to TRBJ1-2; weak D call: TRBD1 (5 bases). Between the trimmed V and J ends, which lost 3 bases and 4 bases, there was a span of 12 bases. The V gene's germline CDR1 is GTSNPN and CDR2 SVGIG (reference sequence). The CDR3 has 13 residues. The CDR3 sequence: CAWRGQGGYGYTF. In nucleotides, the CDR3 is TGTGCCTGGAGAGGGCAGGGTGGCTATGGCTACACCTTC.

This clone was seen a few times. The genes are TRBV11-3 and TRBJ1-1, with D unclear. This CDR3 has 13 amino acids. CDR1 and CDR2 (germline): SGHNT, YENEEA. V was clipped by 3 bases and J by 2 bases, with 7 bases between them. The CDR3 loop is CASSFGSNTEAFF. The CDR3 bases are TGTGCCAGCAGCTTTGGGAGTAACACTGAAGCTTTCTTT.

Details on this clone: This specimen includes other DNA sequences encoding the same CDR3. The chain carries TRBV30 and TRBJ1-5; the D gene is possibly TRBD1 (6 bases). Between the trimmed V and J ends, which lost 1 base and 4 bases, there was a span of 8 bases. CDR3 size: 13 residues. Germline CDR1 GTSNPN, CDR2 SVGIG (reference sequence). The CDR3 region is CAWSGQGNQPQHF. Here the CDR3 DNA reads TGTGCCTGGAGTGGCCAGGGGAATCAGCCCCAGCATTTT. Using reference TRBV30 and TRBJ1-5 for the parts outside the CDR3, the full variable domain is SQTIHQWPATLVQPVGSPLSLECTVEGTSNPNLYWYRQAAGRGLQLLFYSVGIGQISSEVPQNLSASRPQDRQFILSSKKLLLSDSGFYLCAWSGQGNQPQHFGDGTRLSIL.

The V and J genes are TRBV28 and TRBJ2-7; TRBD1 might be the D (6 bases). The CDR3 runs 15 residues. Looked up from germline, CDR1 is MDHEN and CDR2 is SYDVKM. V was clipped by 8 bases and J by 4 bases, with 21 bases between them. The chain's CDR3 is CASRPPGQGGYEQYF. In DNA form, the CDR3 reads TGTGCCAGCCGACCTCCGGGACAAGGGGGTTACGAGCAGTACTTC.

Concerning this clone itself: In the same sample, other DNA sequences code for this CDR3. This sequence joins TRBV12-5 and TRBJ2-3; possible D gene TRBD1, 5 bases. V was trimmed by 1 base and J by 3 bases, leaving 5 bases between them. The CDR3 has 13 residues. Germline CDR1 reads LGHNT; CDR2 reads FRNRAP. CDR3 loop: CASGLAGTDTQYF. CDR3 DNA: TGTGCTAGTGGTTTGGCAGGGACAGATACGCAGTATTTT.

The chain combines TRBV19 with TRBJ1-1; a possible D gene is TRBD1 (5 bases). Germline loops: CDR1 LNHDA, CDR2 SQIVND (reference sequence). V shed 2 bases and J shed 3 bases, with 7 bases lying between them. This CDR3 is 13 amino acids long. The CDR3 DNA follows: TGTGCCAGTAGTATATCCAGGGACACTGAAGCTTTCTTT. Its protein product is CASSISRDTEAFF.

This clone has a single count. The chain links TRBV15 to TRBJ2-3; 12 bases match TRBD2. With 2 bases clipped from V and 1 base from J, the junction kept 1 base outside the gene matches. The CDR3 consists of 16 residues. Germline assignment: CDR1 LNHNV and CDR2 YYDKDF (reference sequence). CDR3 sequence: CATSRRTSGGTDTQYF. DNA for the CDR3: TGTGCCACCAGCAGACGGACTAGCGGGGGCACAGATACGCAGTATTTT.

The CDR3 DNA reads TGTGCCAGCAGCTTAGCAGGCGATCGCTACGAGCAGTACGTC. This gives the protein CASSLAGDRYEQYV. The chain links TRBV5-6 to TRBJ2-7; D uncertain. V lost 2 bases, J lost 3 bases, and 12 bases lay in between. The CDR3 extends over 14 amino acids. Germline CDR1 reads SGHDT; CDR2 reads YYEEEE.

J is TRBJ1-5 and V is TRBV5-1, with D possibly matching TRBD1 (5 bases). The CDR3 runs to 15 residues. V shed 4 bases and J shed 4 bases, with 15 bases lying between them. Germline V gene sequence: CDR1 SGHRS, CDR2 YFSETQ. CDR3 protein: CASSEAGLSNQPQHF. CDR3 in DNA: TGCGCCAGCAGCGAGGCAGGGTTGAGTAATCAGCCCCAGCATTTT.

V and J are TRBV9 and TRBJ1-2; 7 bases map to TRBD1. Germline CDR1 SGDLS, CDR2 YYNGEE. V trimming: 3 bases; J trimming: 6 bases; junction bases outside the gene matches: 2. The length of the CDR3 is 12 residues. The CDR3 loop reads CASSAQGDGYTF. DNA of the CDR3: TGTGCCAGCAGCGCGCAGGGGGATGGCTACACCTTC. Supplemented by reference TRBV9 and TRBJ1-2, the full variable domain reads DSGVTQTPKHLITATGQRVTLRCSPRSGDLSVYWYQQSLDQGLQFLIQYYNGEERAKGNILERFSAQQFPDLHSELNLSSLELGDSALYFCASSAQGDGYTFGSGTRLTVV.

In DNA form, the CDR3 reads TGTGCCAGCAGACAACAGGGGATTGGGACCGGGGAGCTGTTTTTT. Amino acid sequence: CASRQQGIGTGELFF. The gene calls are TRBV6-5 and TRBJ2-2; TRBD1 aligns across 7 bases. The CDR3 is 15 residues long. The V and J ends lost 6 bases and 5 bases, in that order; junction bases with no gene match: 9. CDR1 and CDR2 from the germline V gene are MNHEY and SVGAGI.

V gene TRBV7-9 combines with J gene TRBJ2-5; maybe TRBD1 (5 bases). CDR1 SEHNR and CDR2 FQNEAQ come from the germline V gene (reference sequence). V gave up 1 base and J gave up 4 bases, with 13 bases separating them. The CDR3 sequence is 15 residues long. This CDR3 reads CASSLGQGFLETQYF. In DNA form, the CDR3 reads TGTGCCAGCAGCTTAGGGCAGGGATTTTTAGAGACCCAGTACTTC.

The rearrangement joins TRBV2 to TRBJ2-3; no reliable D call. The germline V gene encodes CDR1 SNHLY and CDR2 FYNNEI. This CDR3 is 14 amino acids long. Trimming left V 6 bases short and J 8 bases short, with 18 bases between. The CDR3 sequence: CASRETPLTGTQYF. The CDR3 DNA is TGTGCCAGCAGGGAGACTCCCCTGACGGGTACGCAGTATTTT.